This T cell receptor beta chain was sequenced in a study of blood T cell repertoires in COVID-19. Generated by immunoSEQ multiplex PCR, the TCRdb table keeps only in-frame clones and is missing some. The table records about 80,000 clones, approximately 88% of them present only once. The CDR3 loop spans 13 amino acids. V was cut by 4 bases and J by 12 bases, with 16 bases left in between. Looked up from germline, CDR1 is SGHDT and CDR2 is YYEEEE. The genes are TRBV5-6 and TRBJ1-4; a possible D gene is TRBD1 (6 bases). The source is a woman over 75 with acute or convalescent COVID-19. Sequenced sample: peripheral blood. CDR3 coding DNA: TGTGCCAGCAGCCTGACTCGACAGGATGAACTGTTTTTT. This translates into CASSLTRQDELFF.